The source of this TCR beta chain is a study of PD-1 blockade in classical Hodgkin lymphoma. V was cut by 0 bases and J by 3 bases, with 14 bases left in between. The CDR3 runs 16 residues. Looked up from germline, CDR1 is SGDLS and CDR2 is YYNGEE. Profiling relied on immunoSEQ multiplex PCR, and the TCRdb table lists in-frame clones only, not all of them. The repertoire holds 10,000 to 15,000 clones, more than 90% seen once, with about 10% in the top ten. Each patient relapsed following autologous stem cell transplantation, and prior brentuximab vedotin exposure differed. Patients showed best responses of complete response, partial response or progressive disease.

The material was peripheral blood mononuclear cells (PBMCs), obtained at baseline. The chain has TRBV9 and TRBJ2-3; tentatively, D is TRBD1 or TRBD2 (7 bases each). This clonotype was sampled from a human donor with classical Hodgkin lymphoma. CDR3 nucleotides: TGTGCCAGCAGCGTAGATCAGGGGGGGACGACAGATACGCAGTATTTT. This sequence encodes CASSVDQGGTTDTQYF.